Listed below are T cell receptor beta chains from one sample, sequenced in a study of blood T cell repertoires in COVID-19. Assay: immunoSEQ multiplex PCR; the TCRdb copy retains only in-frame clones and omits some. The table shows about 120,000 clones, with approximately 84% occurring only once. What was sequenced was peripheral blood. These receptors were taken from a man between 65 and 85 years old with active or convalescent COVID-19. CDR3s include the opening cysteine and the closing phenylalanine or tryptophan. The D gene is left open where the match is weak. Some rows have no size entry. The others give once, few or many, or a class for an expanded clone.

CDR3 DNA: TGTGCCAGCAGCTCGGGGACAGGGGGCATGAACTATGGCTACACCTTC
CDR3 protein: CASSSGTGGMNYGYTF
J gene: TRBJ1-2
D gene: TRBD1
V gene: TRBV7-9
clone size: few

CDR3 DNA: TGTGCCAGCAGCCCCCGGGACAGGGCCCCAGATACGCAGTATTTT
CDR3 protein: CASSPRDRAPDTQYF
J gene: TRBJ2-3
D gene: TRBD1
V gene: TRBV3-1/TRBV3-2
clone size: .

CDR3 DNA: TGTGCCAGCAGCCCCACAGGGCCCTATGGCTACACCTTC
CDR3 protein: CASSPTGPYGYTF
J gene: TRBJ1-2
D gene: .
V gene: TRBV7-9
clone size: once

CDR3 DNA: TGTGCCAGCAGCCCGGGCGGGCCCGGGGAGCTGTTTTTT
CDR3 protein: CASSPGGPGELFF
J gene: TRBJ2-2
D gene: .
V gene: TRBV5-6
clone size: .

CDR3 DNA: TGTGCCAGTAGTACTCCCCGGACAGGGAACTATGGCTACACCTTC
CDR3 protein: CASSTPRTGNYGYTF
J gene: TRBJ1-2
D gene: TRBD1
V gene: TRBV19
clone size: .

CDR3 DNA: TGTGCCAGCAGCCTGGGACAGGAAGATGGCTACACCTTC
CDR3 protein: CASSLGQEDGYTF
J gene: TRBJ1-2
D gene: TRBD1
V gene: TRBV2
clone size: few

CDR3 DNA: TGTGCCAGCAGCTACACGTCGGAGAAAGAGACCCAGTACTTC
CDR3 protein: CASSYTSEKETQYF
J gene: TRBJ2-5
D gene: .
V gene: TRBV11-2
clone size: .

CDR3 DNA: TGCGCCAGCAGCCAAGACCTGAGCGGGGCGGTAGATACGCAGTATTTT
CDR3 protein: CASSQDLSGAVDTQYF
J gene: TRBJ2-3
D gene: TRBD2
V gene: TRBV4-3
clone size: .

CDR3 DNA: TGTGCCAGTCGGGACAGGGTCGCTGAAGCTTTCTTT
CDR3 protein: CASRDRVAEAFF
J gene: TRBJ1-1
D gene: TRBD1
V gene: TRBV19
clone size: .

CDR3 DNA: TGTGCCAGTAGTCCGGGACAGGGGGGCTATGGCTACACCTTC
CDR3 protein: CASSPGQGGYGYTF
J gene: TRBJ1-2
D gene: TRBD1
V gene: TRBV19
clone size: .

CDR3 DNA: TGTGCCAGCAGCTTGGTCGGGGTAGGGCCTGAAGCTTTCTTT
CDR3 protein: CASSLVGVGPEAFF
J gene: TRBJ1-1
D gene: .
V gene: TRBV5-5
clone size: few

CDR3 DNA: TGTGCCAGCAGTCGGACAGGGACGAACACTGAAGCTTTCTTT
CDR3 protein: CASSRTGTNTEAFF
J gene: TRBJ1-1
D gene: TRBD1
V gene: TRBV6-5
clone size: .

CDR3 DNA: TGTGCCAGCAGTTCCACCGGTGGTCGGGCAGATACGCAGTATTTT
CDR3 protein: CASSSTGGRADTQYF
J gene: TRBJ2-3
D gene: .
V gene: TRBV6-6
clone size: .

CDR3 DNA: TGTGCCAGCAGCTTAAACCAGGGGAGAGAGTACGAGCAGTACTTC
CDR3 protein: CASSLNQGREYEQYF
J gene: TRBJ2-7
D gene: .
V gene: TRBV7-6
clone size: .

CDR3 DNA: TGTGCCAGCAGTGAAGCCCACACCGTCTATGGCTACACCTTC
CDR3 protein: CASSEAHTVYGYTF
J gene: TRBJ1-2
D gene: .
V gene: TRBV6-1
clone size: .

CDR3 DNA: TGTGCCAGCAGTCGCCGGACTAGCGCCTTCTCCTACAATGAGCAGTTCTTC
CDR3 protein: CASSRRTSAFSYNEQFF
J gene: TRBJ2-1
D gene: TRBD2
V gene: TRBV6-6
clone size: .

CDR3 DNA: TGTGCCAGTAGTATTGGGACAGGGAAGTCGGGAAACACCATATATTTT
CDR3 protein: CASSIGTGKSGNTIYF
J gene: TRBJ1-3
D gene: TRBD1
V gene: TRBV19
clone size: .

CDR3 DNA: TGTGCCAGCTGCAAGGTTGACAGGGCGGATACGCAGTATTTT
CDR3 protein: CASCKVDRADTQYF
J gene: TRBJ2-3
D gene: TRBD1
V gene: TRBV18
clone size: .

CDR3 DNA: TGCGCCAGCAGCCAAGATGCCAGCACTGAAGCTTTCTTT
CDR3 protein: CASSQDASTEAFF
J gene: TRBJ1-1
D gene: .
V gene: TRBV4-3
clone size: .

CDR3 DNA: TGTGCCAGCAGCCAAGATACAGGGCCCCAAGCTTTCTTT
CDR3 protein: CASSQDTGPQAFF
J gene: TRBJ1-1
D gene: .
V gene: TRBV3-1/TRBV3-2
clone size: .

CDR3 DNA: TGTGCCAGCAGTGAGGAGCGGGGCCCCACTGAAGCTTTCTTT
CDR3 protein: CASSEERGPTEAFF
J gene: TRBJ1-1
D gene: .
V gene: TRBV2
clone size: .

CDR3 DNA: TGTGCCAGTACCCGGACAGCCTACTCTGGAAACACCATATATTTT
CDR3 protein: CASTRTAYSGNTIYF
J gene: TRBJ1-3
D gene: .
V gene: TRBV19
clone size: .

CDR3 DNA: TGTGCCAGCAGCTTAGGAGCGAACCAAGAGACCCAGTACTTC
CDR3 protein: CASSLGANQETQYF
J gene: TRBJ2-5
D gene: .
V gene: TRBV11-3
clone size: .

CDR3 DNA: TGCAGTGCTAGTGGAGGGACTAGCGGGGGGGCTTCCTATGAGCAGTTCTTC
CDR3 protein: CSASGGTSGGASYEQFF
J gene: TRBJ2-1
D gene: TRBD2
V gene: TRBV20-1
clone size: .

CDR3 DNA: TGTGCAAGTCGACGCACGCGGACAGACCCCTCTGGAAACACCATATATTTT
CDR3 protein: CASRRTRTDPSGNTIYF
J gene: TRBJ1-3
D gene: .
V gene: TRBV12-2
clone size: few

CDR3 DNA: TGCAGTGCTAGTGCGGTCCTAGCGGGCAGCTCCTACAATGAGCAGTTCTTC
CDR3 protein: CSASAVLAGSSYNEQFF
J gene: TRBJ2-1
D gene: TRBD2
V gene: TRBV20-1
clone size: .

CDR3 DNA: TGTGCCAGCAGTTACGACGAGACAGGGGGCACAGCTTTCTTT
CDR3 protein: CASSYDETGGTAFF
J gene: TRBJ1-1
D gene: TRBD1
V gene: TRBV6-5
clone size: .

CDR3 DNA: TGTGCCAGCAGCCGTGCCTCAGGGGTGGGTGGCACAGATACGCAGTATTTT
CDR3 protein: CASSRASGVGGTDTQYF
J gene: TRBJ2-3
D gene: .
V gene: TRBV7-2
clone size: once

CDR3 DNA: TGTGCCAGCAGCCCGACGGCGGGACAGGGGACATACGAGCAGTACTTC
CDR3 protein: CASSPTAGQGTYEQYF
J gene: TRBJ2-7
D gene: TRBD1
V gene: TRBV5-5
clone size: .

CDR3 DNA: TGTGCCAGCTCACCAGTGGGACTCGACACAGATACGCAGTATTTT
CDR3 protein: CASSPVGLDTDTQYF
J gene: TRBJ2-3
D gene: .
V gene: TRBV18
clone size: .

CDR3 DNA: TGTGCCACCAGCAGAATGGGGACTAGCGGGAGAGGGAACACCGGGGAGCTGTTTTTT
CDR3 protein: CATSRMGTSGRGNTGELFF
J gene: TRBJ2-2
D gene: TRBD2
V gene: TRBV15
clone size: .

CDR3 DNA: TGCGCCAGCAGCCAGGATGGCAATTCACCCCTCCACTTT
CDR3 protein: CASSQDGNSPLHF
J gene: TRBJ1-6
D gene: .
V gene: TRBV5-1
clone size: .

CDR3 DNA: TGTGCCAGCAGCGCCCGCCCCCTTGGGGCAGATAGGAATTCACCCCTCCACTTT
CDR3 protein: CASSARPLGADRNSPLHF
J gene: TRBJ1-6
D gene: .
V gene: TRBV9
clone size: few

CDR3 DNA: TGTGCCAGCAGTTACTCGGGTTCGGGGTATAATTCACCCCTCCACTTT
CDR3 protein: CASSYSGSGYNSPLHF
J gene: TRBJ1-6
D gene: .
V gene: TRBV6-5
clone size: .

CDR3 DNA: TGCGCCAGCAGCCCACAGGTTTCAACTAATGAAAAACTGTTTTTT
CDR3 protein: CASSPQVSTNEKLFF
J gene: TRBJ1-4
D gene: .
V gene: TRBV5-1
clone size: .

CDR3 DNA: TGTGCCAGCAGCTTGGGGACAGGGGTTGGAAACACCATATATTTT
CDR3 protein: CASSLGTGVGNTIYF
J gene: TRBJ1-3
D gene: TRBD1
V gene: TRBV5-4
clone size: .

CDR3 DNA: TGCGCCAGCTTTGCCGCGGGGGGGCCCTCCCCTCGCTCCTACAATGAGCAGTTCTTC
CDR3 protein: CASFAAGGPSPRSYNEQFF
J gene: TRBJ2-1
D gene: TRBD2
V gene: TRBV10-2
clone size: .

CDR3 DNA: TGCGCCAGCAGCTACGGACAGGGGGCATCGGACACTGAAGCTTTCTTT
CDR3 protein: CASSYGQGASDTEAFF
J gene: TRBJ1-1
D gene: TRBD1
V gene: TRBV5-1
clone size: .